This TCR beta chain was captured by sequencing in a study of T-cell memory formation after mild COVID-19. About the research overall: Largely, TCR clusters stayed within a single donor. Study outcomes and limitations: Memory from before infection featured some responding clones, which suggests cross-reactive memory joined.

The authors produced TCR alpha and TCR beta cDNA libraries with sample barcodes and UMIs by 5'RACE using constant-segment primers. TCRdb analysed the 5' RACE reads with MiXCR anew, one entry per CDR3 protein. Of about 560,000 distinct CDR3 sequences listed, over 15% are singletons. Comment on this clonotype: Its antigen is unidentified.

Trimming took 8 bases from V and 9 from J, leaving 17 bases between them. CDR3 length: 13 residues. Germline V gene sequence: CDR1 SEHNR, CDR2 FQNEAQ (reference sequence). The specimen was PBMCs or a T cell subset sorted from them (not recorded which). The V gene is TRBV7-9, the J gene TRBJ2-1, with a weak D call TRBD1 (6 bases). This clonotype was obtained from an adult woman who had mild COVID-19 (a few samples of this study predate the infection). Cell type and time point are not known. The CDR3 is CASGWGRGGEQFF. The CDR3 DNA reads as TGTGCCAGCGGCTGGGGCCGAGGGGGTGAGCAGTTCTTC.